The 30 T cell receptor beta chains below come from one sample, sequenced in a study of spatial heterogeneity in lung cancer. Time point meaning: sample taken at primary tumor resection. The authors sequenced whole RNA from tumor, nontumor lung or frozen PBMC without sorting. A single record per CDR3 protein comes from TCRdb applying MiXCR to the 5' RACE reads. Here the sample spans around 45,000 distinct CDR3 sequences, about an eighth being singletons. Sequencing was performed on PBMCs, taken at surgery. These TCRs come from a female donor with early-stage non-small cell lung cancer.

The table lists this clonotype with many counts. This chain connects TRBV18 to TRBJ1-4; 8 bases line up with TRBD1. The CDR3 totals 15 residues. The junction had 8 bases not matched to a gene; V was cut back by 3 bases and J by 8 bases. Germline CDR1 and CDR2: KGHSH and LQKENI. The DNA of the CDR3 is TGTGCCAGCTCACCTACCGGACAGGGCAGCGAAAAACTGTTTTTT. Translation gives CASSPTGQGSEKLFF. The whole variable domain, remainder taken from reference TRBV18 and TRBJ1-4, is NAGVMQNPRHLVRRRGQEARLRCSPMKGHSHVYWYRQLPEEGLKFMVYLQKENIIDESGMPKERFSAEFPKEGPSILRIQQVVRGDSAAYFCASSPTGQGSEKLFFGSGTQLSVL.

In this sample, this clonotype turned up a few times. This chain connects TRBV18 to TRBJ2-5; the match to TRBD1 covers 10 bases. V shed 5 bases and J 5 bases; nucleotides not matched to a gene: 2. The CDR3 length is 13 residues. In germline, CDR1 is KGHSH, CDR2 LQKENI. The CDR3 region has the DNA TGTGCCAGCTCATCGACAGGGGGCGAGACCCAGTACTTC. This codes for CASSSTGGETQYF.

This clonotype was counted only a few times. The rearrangement uses TRBV7-2 and TRBJ1-6, with unresolved D. The CDR3 has 17 residues. V lost 2 bases and J 10 bases, leaving 21 bases between the germline ends. Germline CDR1 reads SGHTA; CDR2 reads FQGNSA. The CDR3 bases are TGTGCCAGCAGCTTATCCCCCCAGGCTTTTGCGGGATCACCCCTCCACTTT. Translating it yields CASSLSPQAFAGSPLHF.

This CDR3 is CASSTGPETGAQYF. The CDR3 nucleotides read TGTGCCAGTAGTACGGGACCCGAGACAGGGGCCCAGTACTTC. This chain uses TRBV19 with TRBJ2-5, with TRBD1 identical over 8 bases. CDR3 length: 14 amino acids. Germline V CDR1 and CDR2: LNHDA, SQIVND (reference sequence). The ends lost 4 bases at V and 9 bases at J; junction bases unmatched: 10. The whole variable domain, filled in from reference TRBV19 and TRBJ2-5, reads DGGITQSPKYLFRKEGQNVTLSCEQNLNHDAMYWYRQDPGQGLRLIYYSQIVNDFQKGDIAEGYSVSREKKESFPLTVTSAQKNPTAFYLCASSTGPETGAQYFGPGTRLLVL.

This clonotype was counted many times. The chain recombines TRBV29-1 with TRBJ1-3, with unresolved D. CDR3 length: 16 amino acids. The germline V gene encodes CDR1 SQVTM and CDR2 ANQGSEA. Trimming removed 4 bases at V and 0 bases at J, with 16 bases between. The CDR3 bases are TGCAGCGTTGTCGACCCGAACACCGGCTCTGGAAACACCATATATTTT. It encodes CSVVDPNTGSGNTIYF.

The rearrangement links TRBV2 to TRBJ1-2, with TRBD1 matching over 10 bases. V lost 1 base to trimming and J lost 5 bases; unmatched junction nucleotides: 7. CDR1 and CDR2 (germline): SNHLY, FYNNEI. The CDR3 has 16 amino acids. The CDR3 loop reads CASSEVRTGGGYGYTF. The CDR3 DNA sequence: TGTGCCAGCAGTGAAGTTCGGACAGGGGGAGGGTATGGCTACACCTTC. Full variable domain (remainder filled in from reference TRBV2 and TRBJ1-2): EPEVTQTPSHQVTQMGQEVILRCVPISNHLYFYWYRQILGQKVEFLVSFYNNEISEKSEIFDDQFSVERPDGSNFTLKIRSTKLEDSAMYFCASSEVRTGGGYGYTFGSGTRLTVV.

The CDR3: CASSLTLWGSSYNEQFF. The CDR3 nucleotides read TGTGCCAGCAGCCTCACTTTGTGGGGGAGCTCCTACAATGAGCAGTTCTTC. The rearrangement joins TRBV3-1 to TRBJ2-1, with D possibly being TRBD1 or TRBD2 (5 bases each). Germline-derived CDR1 and CDR2 are LGHDT and YNNKEL (reference sequence). V dropped 4 bases and J dropped 0 bases, with 16 bases sitting between them. The CDR3 consists of 17 residues.

Turning to this clonotype: A read error may account for a junction end that differs from germline. The V call is TRBV7-7, the J call TRBJ2-5, with D perhaps given as TRBD1 or TRBD2 (5 bases each). CDR1 is SSHAT and CDR2 is FNYEAQ in the germline V gene (reference sequence). This CDR3 is 13 amino acids long. The DNA of the CDR3 is TGTGCTAGCAGCTTCTCAGGGACAGAGACCCAGTACTTC. Protein sequence: CASSFSGTETQYF. Complete variable domain (other parts from reference TRBV7-7 and TRBJ2-5): GAGVSQSPRYKVTKRGQDVTLRCDPISSHATLYWYQQALGQGPEFLTYFNYEAQPDKSGLPSDRFSAERPEGSISTLTIQRTEQRDSAMYRCASSFSGTETQYFGPGTRLLVL.

The chain carries TRBV5-5 and TRBJ1-2; TRBD1 aligns across 9 bases. CDR1 SGHKS and CDR2 YYEKEE come from the germline V gene (reference sequence). The CDR3 is 14 amino acids. V lost 3 bases to trimming and J lost 6 bases; unmatched junction nucleotides: 6. DNA for the CDR3: TGTGCCAGCAGCTGGCCCCGGGACAGGGATGGCTACACCTTC. It specifies CASSWPRDRDGYTF.

In this sample, this clonotype turned up a few times. V and J are TRBV29-1 and TRBJ2-2, with D perhaps matching TRBD1 or TRBD2 (6 bases each). V was clipped by 6 bases and J by 3 bases, with 14 bases between them. Germline V gene data show CDR1 as SQVTM and CDR2 as ANQGSEA. The CDR3 consists of 14 residues. The DNA for the CDR3 is TGCAGCGTGGTTCCGGGGGCGGACACCGGGGAGCTGTTTTTT. Translated, it gives CSVVPGADTGELFF.

In DNA form, the CDR3 reads TGTGCCAGCAGTTACTCGACAGGGAGTACCGGGGAGCTGTTTTTT. Translated, it gives CASSYSTGSTGELFF. The gene calls are TRBV6-6 and TRBJ2-2, with TRBD1 matching 7 bases. The CDR3 is 15 amino acids. The junction had 3 bases not matched to a gene; V was cut back by 0 bases and J by 5 bases. The germline V gene has CDR1 MNHNY and CDR2 SVGAGI (reference sequence).

This clonotype has a count of ten or more. V usage is TRBV5-1 and J usage is TRBJ2-1; D perhaps matches TRBD2 (6 bases). The V gene lost 0 bases and the J gene lost 9 bases, with 13 bases spanning the gap. The germline V gene has CDR1 SGHRS and CDR2 YFSETQ. This CDR3 is 14 amino acids long. The CDR3 region has the DNA TGCGCCAGCAGCTTGGCATCAACTAGCTTTGAGCAGTTCTTC. Amino acid sequence: CASSLASTSFEQFF.

The chain joins TRBV27 to TRBJ2-7; D may be TRBD2 (5 bases). This CDR3 is built from 15 residues. V lost 4 bases and J 0 bases, leaving 13 bases between the germline ends. Looked up from germline, CDR1 is MNHEY and CDR2 is SMNVEV (reference sequence). The CDR3 nucleotides are TGTGCCAGCAGTTACGCCGCAACTAGCTCCTACGAGCAGTACTTC. Encoded protein: CASSYAATSSYEQYF.

In regard to this clonotype: This may arise from a read error, as a much more abundant clone is one base away. J is TRBJ1-5 and V is TRBV5-1; the D is unclear. The length of the CDR3 is 15 residues. V gave up 0 bases and J gave up 4 bases, with 11 bases separating them. CDR1 SGHRS and CDR2 YFSETQ come from the germline V gene. The CDR3 sequence: CASSLAEGINQPQHF. The DNA of the CDR3 is TGCGCCAGCAGCTTGGCCGAGGGAATTAATCAGCCCCAGCATTTT.

There are a few counts of this clonotype. The rearrangement uses TRBV28 and TRBJ2-7; TRBD2 matches 9 bases. The trim removed 5 bases at V and 3 bases at J, leaving 8 bases unmatched. The CDR3 runs 15 residues. Germline CDR1 reads MDHEN; CDR2 reads SYDVKM. The CDR3: CASSPSAGGLYEQYF. The CDR3 DNA follows: TGTGCCAGCAGTCCCTCAGCGGGGGGCCTCTACGAGCAGTACTTC.

V and J are TRBV12-3 or TRBV12-4 and TRBJ1-6, with a weak D call TRBD1 (6 bases). The CDR3 spans 15 residues. The V end lost 8 bases, the J end lost 6 bases, and 17 bases lay between the germline ends. Here the CDR3 reads CASFRGPGANSPLHF. The CDR3, as DNA: TGTGCCAGCTTTAGAGGCCCAGGGGCTAATTCACCCCTCCACTTT.

This clonotype was observed at least ten times. CDR3 sequence (DNA): TGTGCCAGCAGCTTGGGAGGGGGGCGCAGGACCGGGGAGCTGTTTTTT. It specifies CASSLGGGRRTGELFF. The chain joins TRBV5-4 to TRBJ2-2; D possibly matches TRBD1 or TRBD2 (6 bases each). V was shortened by 0 bases and J by 5 bases, with 14 bases between the two germline ends. The germline V gene encodes CDR1 SGHNT and CDR2 YYREEE (reference sequence). The CDR3 has 16 amino acids.

Many counts were recorded for this clonotype. The CDR3 loop reads CSARQPAGAFF. The CDR3 DNA is TGCAGTGCTAGACAGCCAGCTGGGGCTTTCTTT. This rearrangement joins TRBV20-1 to TRBJ1-1; no definite D call. The germline gives CDR1 DFQATT, CDR2 SNEGSKA (reference sequence). The V end lost 2 bases, the J end lost 11 bases, and 12 bases lay between the germline ends. CDR3 size: 11 residues.

The rearrangement links TRBV6-2 or TRBV6-3 to TRBJ2-1; D remains unclear. CDR1 is MNHEY and CDR2 is SVGEGT in the germline V gene. The CDR3 length is 12 residues. V was pared by 8 bases and J by 7 bases, with 12 bases between. The CDR3 sequence is CASSKSGNEQFF. CDR3 bases: TGTGCCAGCTCAAAGTCTGGGAATGAGCAGTTCTTC.

Only a few counts were recorded for this clonotype. This chain uses TRBV30 with TRBJ1-1, with 8 bases matching TRBD1. The CDR3 is 14 amino acids. Germline V gene data show CDR1 as GTSNPN and CDR2 as SVGIG (reference sequence). Trimming cost V 2 bases and J 1 base; bases outside gene matches: 3. The CDR3: CAWSTGTGNTEAFF. The CDR3 DNA follows: TGTGCCTGGAGTACCGGGACAGGGAACACTGAAGCTTTCTTT.

This clonotype was recorded at least ten times. The chain carries TRBV6-5 and TRBJ1-1, with D unresolved. The CDR3 spans 14 residues. Trimming removed 7 bases at V and 0 bases at J, with 12 bases between. Germline V gene sequence: CDR1 MNHEY, CDR2 SVGAGI. CDR3 in amino acids: CASTPSTLNTEAFF. CDR3 DNA sequence: TGTGCCAGCACCCCGTCCACCCTGAACACTGAAGCTTTCTTT.

The rearrangement uses TRBV6-1 and TRBJ2-5; D is unresolved. Germline V gene data show CDR1 as MNHNS and CDR2 as SASEGT. V lost 5 bases, J lost 4 bases, and 17 bases lay in between. CDR3 length: 15 amino acids. Here the CDR3 DNA reads TGTGCCAGCAGTTCCCAGAACCAACGATCAGAGACCCAGTACTTC. It is translated as CASSSQNQRSETQYF.

Only a few counts were recorded for this clonotype. The chain has TRBV5-6 and TRBJ1-1; D remains ambiguous. The CDR3 spans 14 residues. V gave up 0 bases and J gave up 1 base, with 7 bases separating them. In germline, CDR1 is SGHDT, CDR2 YYEEEE. This CDR3 reads CASSLAQSNTEAFF. The DNA for the CDR3 is TGTGCCAGCAGCTTGGCGCAGTCGAACACTGAAGCTTTCTTT.

This clonotype has more than one count but fewer than ten. The rearrangement joins TRBV21-1 to TRBJ1-1. TRBV21-1 is reported as a pseudogene. The CDR3 extends over 13 amino acids. CDR3 region: CASSKTGSTEAFF. CDR3 coding DNA: TGTGCCAGCAGCAAAACTGGGTCAACTGAAGCTTTCTTT.

This clonotype has ten or more counts. V is TRBV5-1 and J is TRBJ1-5; D gene uncertain. Germline V gene data show CDR1 as SGHRS and CDR2 as YFSETQ. V was cut by 2 bases and J by 5 bases, with 11 bases left in between. The CDR3 extends over 14 amino acids. The CDR3 here is CASSFDSPHQPQHF. For the CDR3, the DNA is TGCGCCAGCAGCTTTGATTCTCCGCATCAGCCCCAGCATTTT.

By share, this clonotype ranks as large. The chain links TRBV20-1 to TRBJ2-7; tentative D call: TRBD1 (6 bases). Germline V CDR1 and CDR2: DFQATT, SNEGSKA (reference sequence). Trimming pared 4 bases from V and 3 bases from J, leaving 16 bases between. CDR3 length: 14 amino acids. For the CDR3, the DNA is TGCAGTGCTACGCCCCGGGACATCATCTACGAGCAGTACTTC. Amino acid sequence: CSATPRDIIYEQYF.

The chain joins TRBV25-1 to TRBJ2-7; unclear D gene. The CDR3 runs 13 residues. Germline CDR1 MGHDK, CDR2 SYGVNS. Trimming stripped 8 bases from V and 1 base from J, with 12 bases between. CDR3: CASRPDGSYEQYF. The DNA for the CDR3 is TGTGCCAGCCGTCCGGACGGGTCCTACGAGCAGTACTTC.

The rearrangement joins TRBV28 to TRBJ1-1, with D tentatively TRBD1 (5 bases). This CDR3 region has 14 residues. Between the trimmed V and J ends, which lost 5 bases and 1 base, there was a span of 11 bases. Per the germline V gene, CDR1 is MDHEN and CDR2 is SYDVKM. In nucleotides, the CDR3 is TGTGCCAGCAGTAGACAGTACCCGAACACTGAAGCTTTCTTT. As protein: CASSRQYPNTEAFF. The entire variable domain, with the rest obtained from reference TRBV28 and TRBJ1-1, is as follows: DVKVTQSSRYLVKRTGEKVFLECVQDMDHENMFWYRQDPGLGLRLIYFSYDVKMKEKGDIPEGYSVSREKKERFSLILESASTNQTSMYLCASSRQYPNTEAFFGQGTRLTVV.

The genes are TRBV7-8 and TRBJ1-2; no clear D. V lost 0 bases and J 7 bases, leaving 9 bases between the germline ends. The CDR3 covers 13 residues. Germline loops: CDR1 SGHVS, CDR2 FQNEAQ. CDR3 protein: CASSLATEGGYTF. DNA of the CDR3: TGTGCCAGCAGCTTAGCCACGGAAGGTGGCTACACCTTC.

In this sample, this clonotype turned up a few times. The rearrangement links TRBV11-1 to TRBJ1-2; 9 bases align to TRBD1. V lost 5 bases, J lost 7 bases, and 2 bases stayed unmatched. Germline V gene lookup returns CDR1 SGHAT and CDR2 FQDESV (reference sequence). The CDR3 extends over 12 amino acids. The CDR3 coding sequence is TGTGCCAGCAGCCTACAGGGGGCTGGCTACACCTTC. Its translation: CASSLQGAGYTF. Combining the CDR3 with reference TRBV11-1 and TRBJ1-2 gives the whole variable domain EAEVAQSPRYKITEKSQAVAFWCDPISGHATLYWYRQILGQGPELLVQFQDESVVDDSQLPKDRFSAERLKGVDSTLKIQPAELGDSAMYLCASSLQGAGYTFGSGTRLTVV.